The present T cell receptor beta chain was sequenced within a study of blood T cells in healthy people across ages. About the research overall: The capture of about one barcoded beta molecule per two T cells was achieved by template switching. Study-wide results and caveats: Percentage of naive T cells showed a strong correlation with TCR beta diversity.

Remarks on this clonotype: Its antigen is still unknown.

From germline, CDR1 is LNHNV and CDR2 YYDKDF (reference sequence). After removal of 4 bases from V and 0 bases from J, the junction contained 5 bases not matched to a gene. The CDR3 covers 15 residues. Primers used in a second PCR of roughly 6 to 11 cycles were a sample-barcoded 5' primer and a J-beta primer mix. TCRdb analysed the 5' RACE reads with MiXCR anew, one entry per CDR3 protein. Here the sample spans more than 650,000 distinct CDR3 sequences, 22% being singletons. The sample consisted of blood. The chain recombines TRBV15 with TRBJ2-7; 8 nucleotides align to TRBD1. This TCR was sampled from a man between 65 and 85 years old in good health. CDR3 sequence (DNA): TGTGCCACCAGCATGCGGACAGGGCTCTCCTACGAGCAGTACGTC. Translation: CATSMRTGLSYEQYV.